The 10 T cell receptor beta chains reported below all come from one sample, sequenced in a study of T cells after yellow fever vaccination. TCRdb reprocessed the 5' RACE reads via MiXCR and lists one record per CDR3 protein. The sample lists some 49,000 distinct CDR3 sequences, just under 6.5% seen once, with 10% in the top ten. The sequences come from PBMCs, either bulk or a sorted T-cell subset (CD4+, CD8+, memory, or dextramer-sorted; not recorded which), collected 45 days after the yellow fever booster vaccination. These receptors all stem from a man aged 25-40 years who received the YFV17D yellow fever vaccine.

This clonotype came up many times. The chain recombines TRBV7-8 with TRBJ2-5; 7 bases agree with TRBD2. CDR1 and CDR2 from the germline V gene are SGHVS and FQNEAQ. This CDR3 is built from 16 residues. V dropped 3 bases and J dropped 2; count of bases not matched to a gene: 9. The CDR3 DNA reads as TGTGCCAGCAGCTTGAGCGGGGCGGAAGGGCAAGAGACCCAGTACTTC. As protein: CASSLSGAEGQETQYF.

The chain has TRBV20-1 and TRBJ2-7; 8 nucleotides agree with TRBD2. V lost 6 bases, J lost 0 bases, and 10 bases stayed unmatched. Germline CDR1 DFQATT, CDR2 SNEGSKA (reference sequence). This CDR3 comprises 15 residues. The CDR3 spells CSANRAGGLSYEQYF. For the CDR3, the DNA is TGCAGTGCCAACCGGGCGGGAGGCCTCTCCTACGAGCAGTACTTC.

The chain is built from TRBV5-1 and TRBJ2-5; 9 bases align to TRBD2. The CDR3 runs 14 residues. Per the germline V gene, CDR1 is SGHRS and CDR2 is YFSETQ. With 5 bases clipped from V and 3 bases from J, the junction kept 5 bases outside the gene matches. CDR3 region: CASSRSGGKETQYF. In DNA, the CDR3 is TGCGCCAGCAGTAGGAGCGGGGGGAAAGAGACCCAGTACTTC. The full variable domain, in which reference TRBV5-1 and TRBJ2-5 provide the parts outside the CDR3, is KAGVTQTPRYLIKTRGQQVTLSCSPISGHRSVSWYQQTPGQGLQFLFEYFSETQRNKGNFPGRFSGRQFSNSRSEMNVSTLELGDSALYLCASSRSGGKETQYFGPGTRLLVL.

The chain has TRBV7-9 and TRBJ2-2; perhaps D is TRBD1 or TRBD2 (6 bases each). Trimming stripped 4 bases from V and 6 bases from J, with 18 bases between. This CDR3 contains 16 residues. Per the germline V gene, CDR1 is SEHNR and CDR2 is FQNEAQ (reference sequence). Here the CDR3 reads CASSYRDTAGPGELFF. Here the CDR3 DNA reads TGTGCCAGCAGCTACCGGGACACGGCGGGGCCCGGGGAGCTGTTTTTT.

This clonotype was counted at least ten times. Here the CDR3 reads CASSQAMRLAGELFF. In DNA form, the CDR3 reads TGTGCCAGCAGCCAAGCAATGAGGCTGGCCGGGGAGCTGTTTTTT. The gene calls are TRBV4-2 and TRBJ2-2; no clear D. Between the trimmed V and J ends, which lost 1 base and 6 bases, there was a span of 12 bases. CDR3 length: 15 residues. CDR1 and CDR2 (germline): LGHNA, YNFKEQ.

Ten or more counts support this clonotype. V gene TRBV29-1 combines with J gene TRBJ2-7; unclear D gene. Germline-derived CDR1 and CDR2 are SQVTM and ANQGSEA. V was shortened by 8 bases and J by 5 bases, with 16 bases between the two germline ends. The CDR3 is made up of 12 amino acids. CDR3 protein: CSLGSPANEQYF. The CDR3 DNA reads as TGCAGCTTGGGATCACCCGCGAACGAGCAGTACTTC.

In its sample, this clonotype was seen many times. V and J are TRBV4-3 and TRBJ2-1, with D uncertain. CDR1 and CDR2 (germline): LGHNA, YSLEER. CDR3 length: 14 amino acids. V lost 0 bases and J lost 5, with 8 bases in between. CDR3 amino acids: CASSQDSRDNEQFF. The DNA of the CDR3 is TGCGCCAGCAGCCAAGATAGCCGGGACAATGAGCAGTTCTTC.

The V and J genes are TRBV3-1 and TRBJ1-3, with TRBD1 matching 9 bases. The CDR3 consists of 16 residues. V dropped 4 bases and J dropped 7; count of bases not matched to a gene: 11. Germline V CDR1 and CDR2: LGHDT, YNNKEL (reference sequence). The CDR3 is CASSPRDRDLGNTIYF. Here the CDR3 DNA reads TGTGCCAGCAGCCCCCGGGACAGGGATTTGGGGAACACCATATATTTT.

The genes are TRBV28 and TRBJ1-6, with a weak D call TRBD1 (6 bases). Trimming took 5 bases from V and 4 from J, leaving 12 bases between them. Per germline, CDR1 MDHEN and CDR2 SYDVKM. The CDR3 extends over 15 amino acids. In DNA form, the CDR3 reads TGTGCCAGCAGTAAACAGGGCTTTTATAATTCACCCCTCCACTTT. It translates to CASSKQGFYNSPLHF.

The CDR3 protein is CASSVAGSGANVLTF. The CDR3 nucleotides read TGTGCCAGCAGCGTGGCGGGTTCTGGGGCCAACGTCCTGACTTTC. This sequence joins TRBV5-4 and TRBJ2-6; D is possibly TRBD2 (5 bases). Looked up from germline, CDR1 is SGHNT and CDR2 is YYREEE (reference sequence). This CDR3 contains 15 residues. The V end lost 4 bases, the J end lost 1 base, and 9 bases lay between the germline ends.